This entry lists 8 T cell receptor beta chains sequenced from one sample in a study of blood T cells in healthy people across ages. Through a sample-barcoded 5' primer and a J-beta primer mix, a second PCR was run for roughly 7 to 11 cycles. TCRdb re-called the 5' RACE reads through MiXCR, storing one row per CDR3 protein. The table records more than 800,000 distinct CDR3 sequences, under 35% of them present only once. Material for sequencing was blood. These receptors were collected from a woman older than 75 in good health.

Ten or more counts support this clonotype. CDR3 bases: TGTGCCAGCAGATTGAGAGTGGATCAGCCCCAGCATTTT. Translating gives CASRLRVDQPQHF. The V and J genes are TRBV7-2 and TRBJ1-5; D unclear. This CDR3 is 13 amino acids long. V was cut by 6 bases and J by 5 bases, with 11 bases left in between. Germline V gives CDR1 SGHTA, CDR2 FQGNSA.

This clonotype has a count of ten or more. This CDR3 is CASSEGDSNEKLFF. DNA of the CDR3: TGTGCCAGCAGTGAGGGGGACTCAAATGAAAAACTGTTTTTT. V and J are TRBV6-2 or TRBV6-3 and TRBJ1-4, with a possible D match to TRBD1 (6 bases). This CDR3 is 14 amino acids long. Looked up from germline, CDR1 is MNHEY and CDR2 is SVGEGT. V was trimmed by 5 bases and J by 5 bases, leaving 12 bases between them.

This clonotype was seen a few times. The genes are TRBV5-1 and TRBJ1-1, with 12 bases fitting TRBD1. The V gene's germline CDR1 is SGHRS and CDR2 YFSETQ. With V trimmed by 0 bases and J by 5 bases, 5 bases remained unmatched. This CDR3 comprises 16 residues. The CDR3 is CASSLAAGQGATEAFF. The DNA for the CDR3 is TGCGCCAGCAGCTTGGCCGCGGGACAGGGGGCAACTGAAGCTTTCTTT.

The table lists this clonotype with a few counts. The chain is built from TRBV18 and TRBJ2-7, with D perhaps being TRBD1 or TRBD2 (5 bases each). The germline CDR1 and CDR2 sequences are KGHSH and LQKENI. The V end was cut by 2 bases, the J end by 5 bases, with 13 bases between. The CDR3 extends over 14 amino acids. In DNA form, the CDR3 reads TGTGCCAGCTCACCAAGGGCCGGGGCCGACGAGCAGTACTTC. Protein sequence: CASSPRAGADEQYF.

This clonotype was seen at least ten times. DNA for the CDR3: TGTGCCAGCAGTCGGCCTAGCAATCAGCCCCAGCATTTT. This translates into CASSRPSNQPQHF. V and J are TRBV6-2 or TRBV6-3 and TRBJ1-5, with no clear D. This CDR3 has 13 residues. Between the trimmed V and J ends, which lost 5 bases and 0 bases, there was a span of 5 bases. Germline V lookup: CDR1 MNHEY, CDR2 SVGEGT.

This clonotype was found many times. The chain links TRBV2 to TRBJ2-5; 7 bases align to TRBD1. CDR1 SNHLY and CDR2 FYNNEI come from the germline V gene. This CDR3 is 15 amino acids long. Losses at the gene ends were 3 bases for V and 4 bases for J; bases not matched to a gene: 8. CDR3 residues: CASSETGTYLETQYF. The CDR3 DNA is TGTGCCAGCAGTGAGACAGGGACATACCTAGAGACCCAGTACTTC.

The table lists this clonotype with many counts. This chain uses TRBV2 with TRBJ2-1; D is perhaps TRBD2 (6 bases). V was pared by 4 bases and J by 4 bases, with 14 bases between. This CDR3 has 15 amino acids. The germline gives CDR1 SNHLY, CDR2 FYNNEI. CDR3 loop: CASSVNLGRYNEQFF. The CDR3 nucleotides are TGTGCCAGCAGTGTAAATCTAGGGAGGTACAATGAGCAGTTCTTC.

In this sample, this clonotype turned up many times. CDR3 nucleotide sequence: TGTGCCAGCAGCTCCGCTTTAGCAACCCCGGGACAGGGATATTTGTGCACTGAAGCTTTCTTT. Translated: CASSSALATPGQGYLCTEAFF. The chain joins TRBV11-2 to TRBJ1-1; 9 bases map to TRBD1. The V gene end was trimmed by 4 bases and the J gene end by 4 bases; junction bases not matched to a gene: 25. CDR3 size: 21 residues. CDR1 and CDR2 (germline): SGHAT, FQNNGV.